These T cell receptor beta chains were read from a single sample in a study of tumor and adjacent non-tumor tissue in lung cancer. A single record per CDR3 protein comes from TCRdb applying MiXCR to the multiplex PCR reads. The repertoire holds about 200,000 distinct CDR3 sequences, with approximately 74% as singletons. What was sequenced was lung tumor tissue. Receptor source: a man aged 60 to 75 with non-small cell lung cancer. CDR3s include the opening cysteine and the closing phenylalanine or tryptophan. A D gene is named only where the DNA matches it firmly. The size entry is marked missing in some rows and otherwise reads once, few, many or a size class.

>18|-|-|TRBV5-1|TRBJ2-1
TGCGCCAGCAGCTTGGGGCTAGGGGACTTCAGCTCCTACTATGAACAGTTCTTC
CASSLGLGDFSSYYEQFF
>14|-|-|TRBV7-8|TRBJ2-3
TGTGCCAGCAGCTTAGGTTATAGCACAGATACGCAGTATTTT
CASSLGYSTDTQYF
>15|-|TRBD2|TRBV28|TRBJ2-7
TGTGCCAGCAGTTTAAAACTAGCGGGTCCCCTCGAGCAGTACTTC
CASSLKLAGPLEQYF
>13|-|-|TRBV6-6|TRBJ2-3
TGTGACAGCCTGCGGGACGACACAGATACGCAGTATTTT
CDSLRDDTDTQYF
>14|-|-|TRBV11-3|TRBJ2-7
TGTGCCAACAGCCCCGGGGGCGAAGCCTACGAGCAGTACTTC
CANSPGGEAYEQYF
>14|-|-|TRBV20-1|TRBJ2-5
TGCAGTGCTAGGCCAGGGAGCTTAGATGAGACCCAGTACTTC
CSARPGSLDETQYF
>18|-|TRBD2|TRBV10-1|TRBJ2-1
TGTGCCAGCGGTGCCACTGGCGGGGGGAGAAGCTCCTACAAAGAGCAGTTCTTC
CASGATGGGRSSYKEQFF
>17|many|TRBD2|TRBV11-1|TRBJ2-5
TGTGCCAGCAGCTTAGCGTACAGACTAGCGGGAGAAGAGACCCAGTACTTC
CASSLAYRLAGEETQYF
>14|-|-|TRBV2|TRBJ1-5
TGTGCCAGCAAGGCAGGGCATAGCAATCAGCCCCAGCATTTT
CASKAGHSNQPQHF
>16|-|-|TRBV20-1|TRBJ1-3
TGCAGTGCTAGAGATGTCGTGGCTAGCTCTGGAAACACCATATATTTT
CSARDVVASSGNTIYF
>15|many|-|TRBV7-8|TRBJ1-1
TGTGCCAGCAGCGTAATACAGGGCATGAACACTGAAGCTTTCTTT
CASSVIQGMNTEAFF
>12|few|-|TRBV7-9|TRBJ2-3
TGTGCCAGCAGCTCATCCTCAGATACGCAGTATTTT
CASSSSSDTQYF
>14|-|-|TRBV4-3|TRBJ2-5
TGTGCCAGCAGCCTAGACCTTTCCGGGGAGACCCAGTACTTC
CASSLDLSGETQYF
>10|-|-|TRBV20-1|TRBJ2-7
TGCAGGGGGAGAGGGGACAAGCAGTACTTC
CRGRGDKQYF
>15|-|-|TRBV12-3/TRBV12-4|TRBJ1-5
TGTGCCAGCAGTTTGGGGGGTTTAGGCACAGATACGCAGCATTTT
CASSLGGLGTDTQHF
>15|-|-|TRBV12-3/TRBV12-4|TRBJ2-7
TGTGCCAGCAGTATACTCCCGCTAGCGCGAGTCGAGCAGTACTTC
CASSILPLARVEQYF
>13|-|TRBD2|TRBV20-1|TRBJ2-1
TGCAGTCCCTATAATAGCGGGAGTAAAGAGCAGTTCTTC
CSPYNSGSKEQFF
>13|-|-|TRBV6-5|TRBJ1-4
TGTGCCAGCAGTTATAGGACAGTTGAAAAACTGTTTTTT
CASSYRTVEKLFF
>16|-|TRBD1|TRBV20-1|TRBJ1-5
TGCAGTGCTAGAACTAGGACAGGCCATAGCGATCAGCCCCAGCATTTT
CSARTRTGHSDQPQHF
>13|-|-|TRBV6-1|TRBJ1-1
TGTGCCAGCATAGGGACCGTGAACACTGAAGCTTTCTTT
CASIGTVNTEAFF
>18|-|TRBD2|TRBV6-2/TRBV6-3|TRBJ2-6
TGTGCCAGCAGTTACGAGGCTAGCGGGGGGGTTATGGCCAACGACCTGACTTTC
CASSYEASGGVMANDLTF
>13|-|-|TRBV6-2/TRBV6-3|TRBJ2-7
TGTGCCAGCAGACCCTCGAGAGCCTACGAGCAGTACTTC
CASRPSRAYEQYF
>15|-|TRBD1|TRBV20-1|TRBJ1-5
TGCAGTGTTAGAGATGTCCAGGGGGCTATAAGGCCCCAGCATTTT
CSVRDVQGAIRPQHF
>14|once|TRBD2|TRBV6-5|TRBJ2-5
TGTGCCAGCAGTGATACCGGGATCGCGGGAGCCCATTGCTTC
CASSDTGIAGAHCF
>18|-|TRBD2|TRBV11-1|TRBJ2-2
TGTGCCAGCAGCTCGCGACTAGCGGGATTAGTGAACACTGGGGAGCTGTCTTTT
CASSSRLAGLVNTGELSF